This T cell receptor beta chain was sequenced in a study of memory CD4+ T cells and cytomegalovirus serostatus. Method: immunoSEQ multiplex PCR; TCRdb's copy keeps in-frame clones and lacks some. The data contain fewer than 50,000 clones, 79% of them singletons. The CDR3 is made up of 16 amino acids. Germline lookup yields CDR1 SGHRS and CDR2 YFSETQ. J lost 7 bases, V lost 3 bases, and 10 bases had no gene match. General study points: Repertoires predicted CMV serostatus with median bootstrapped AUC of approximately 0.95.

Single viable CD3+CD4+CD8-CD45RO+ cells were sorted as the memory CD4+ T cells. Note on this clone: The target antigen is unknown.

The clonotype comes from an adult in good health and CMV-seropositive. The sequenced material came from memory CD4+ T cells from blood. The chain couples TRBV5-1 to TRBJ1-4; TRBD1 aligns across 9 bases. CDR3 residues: CASSWDVGDRAEKLFF. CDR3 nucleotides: TGCGCCAGCAGCTGGGACGTCGGGGACAGGGCTGAAAAACTGTTTTTT. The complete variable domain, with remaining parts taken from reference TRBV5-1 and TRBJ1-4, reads KAGVTQTPRYLIKTRGQQVTLSCSPISGHRSVSWYQQTPGQGLQFLFEYFSETQRNKGNFPGRFSGRQFSNSRSEMNVSTLELGDSALYLCASSWDVGDRAEKLFFGSGTQLSVL.